The 17 T cell receptor beta chains reported below all come from one sample, sequenced in a study of cytomegalovirus exposure and HLA in healthy donors. The primer mix had 60 Vbeta and 13 Jbeta primers. Libraries were prepared by immunoSEQ multiplex PCR; TCRdb keeps only in-frame clonotypes and omits some of them. Of 150,000 to 200,000 clones listed, roughly 85% were seen once; the top ten hold 3.5% to 5%. Sample: PBMCs. These receptors were collected from a woman aged 25 to 45 in good health and CMV-seropositive.

This clone was picked up a small number of times. This rearrangement joins TRBV11-2 to TRBJ1-6; 9 nucleotides line up with TRBD1. Trimming cost V 2 bases and J 10 bases; bases outside gene matches: 6. The length of the CDR3 is 15 residues. The germline CDR1 and CDR2 sequences are SGHAT and FQNNGV. CDR3 sequence: CASSLTDRGPSPLHF. DNA for the CDR3: TGTGCCAGCAGCTTAACGGACAGGGGCCCATCACCCCTCCACTTT.

The CDR3 sequence is CASNLQGAPNTGELFF. For the CDR3, the DNA is TGTGCCAGCAATCTACAGGGGGCGCCCAACACCGGGGAGCTGTTTTTT. J is TRBJ2-2 and V is TRBV2; 9 bases agree with TRBD1. Germline V CDR1 and CDR2: SNHLY, FYNNEI. This CDR3 region has 16 residues. J lost 2 bases, V lost 7 bases, and 8 bases had no gene match.

This clone was counted between two and nine times. The CDR3, as DNA: TGTGCCAGCAGCTTAGTTACAGGGAAGGATGAAGCTTTCTTT. Amino acids: CASSLVTGKDEAFF. The J gene is TRBJ1-1, the V gene TRBV11-3; a weak D match, TRBD1 (6 bases). The CDR3 contains 14 residues. From germline, CDR1 is SGHNT and CDR2 YENEEA. The V end was cut by 1 base, the J end by 7 bases, with 13 bases between.

Only one count was recorded for this clone. This rearrangement joins TRBV27 to TRBJ1-1, with TRBD1 identical over 8 bases. Germline values: CDR1 MNHEY, CDR2 SMNVEV (reference sequence). Unmatched junction bases numbered 7, after V lost 5 bases and J lost 5 bases. The CDR3 length is 14 residues. This CDR3 reads CASSPAWTGTEAFF. The CDR3 nucleotides read TGTGCCAGCAGTCCAGCCTGGACAGGGACTGAAGCTTTCTTT.

This clone was counted once. The genes are TRBV2 and TRBJ1-2; 7 positions agree with TRBD1. This CDR3 is built from 14 residues. The germline V gene encodes CDR1 SNHLY and CDR2 FYNNEI. The V segment lost 4 bases and the J segment 8 bases; nucleotides outside the gene matches: 10. CDR3 amino acids: CASSAFRDRGGYTF. In DNA, the CDR3 is TGTGCCAGCAGTGCATTCCGGGACAGAGGAGGCTACACCTTC.

This chain connects TRBV10-2 to TRBJ1-1; D unclear. Trimming left V 2 bases short and J 11 bases short, with 9 bases between. CDR3 length: 11 residues. Germline assignment: CDR1 WSHSY and CDR2 SAAADI. In DNA, the CDR3 is TGCGCCAGCAGTGAGGAGGAGTCCGCTTTCTTT. Its protein is CASSEEESAFF.

The chain carries TRBV30 and TRBJ2-1; 9 bases align to TRBD1. This CDR3 is 14 amino acids long. CDR1 is GTSNPN and CDR2 is SVGIG in the germline V gene (reference sequence). V was clipped by 4 bases and J by 2 bases; unmatched bases: 3. The CDR3 nucleotides read TGTGCCTGGATGCGGGACAGGGCCTACAATGAGCAGTTCTTC. Residues: CAWMRDRAYNEQFF.

V usage is TRBV11-2 and J usage is TRBJ1-2, with D perhaps matching TRBD1 (6 bases). V lost 1 base and J lost 5, with 26 bases in between. CDR1 is SGHAT, CDR2 FQNNGV, per germline. CDR3 length: 19 residues. The CDR3 nucleotides read TGTGCCAGCAGCTTAGTTGTCTCGCTCCGCCGGGACACTTCTTATGGCTACACCTTC. Protein product: CASSLVVSLRRDTSYGYTF.

The V gene is TRBV27, the J gene TRBJ2-7; TRBD1 might be the D (6 bases). Trimming took off 1 base at V and 2 bases at J, with 15 bases between the two ends. The CDR3 has 16 residues. Per germline, CDR1 MNHEY and CDR2 SMNVEV (reference sequence). This chain's CDR3 is CASSLFPGHHPYEQYF. The CDR3 DNA sequence: TGTGCCAGCAGTTTATTCCCGGGACACCATCCCTACGAGCAGTACTTC.

This clone has just a few counts. The chain employs TRBV5-4 and TRBJ2-3, with D possibly matching TRBD1 (8 bases). From germline, CDR1 is SGHNT and CDR2 YYREEE (reference sequence). CDR3 length equals 14 residues. The V end was cut by 5 bases, the J end by 4 bases, with 14 bases between. The CDR3 sequence is CASSFTGGADTQYF. CDR3 in DNA: TGTGCCAGCAGTTTTACAGGGGGGGCAGATACGCAGTATTTT.

This chain connects TRBV15 to TRBJ2-1; 10 bases map to TRBD2. Trimming cost V 4 bases and J 3 bases; bases outside gene matches: 9. Germline CDR1 LNHNV, CDR2 YYDKDF (reference sequence). The CDR3 spans 17 residues. CDR3: CATSTRLAGPLYNEQFF. CDR3 nucleotide sequence: TGTGCCACCAGCACCCGACTAGCGGGCCCTCTCTACAATGAGCAGTTCTTC.

The gene calls are TRBV5-1 and TRBJ1-1, with 7 bases aligning to TRBD1. The length of the CDR3 is 16 residues. Germline-derived CDR1 and CDR2 are SGHRS and YFSETQ. V gave up 0 bases and J gave up 1 base; unmatched junction bases: 6. CDR3 loop: CASSLEGQRRNTEAFF. The CDR3 DNA sequence: TGCGCCAGCAGCTTGGAGGGACAGCGAAGGAACACTGAAGCTTTCTTT.

The chain employs TRBV5-4 and TRBJ2-1, with 10 nucleotides matching TRBD2. Germline CDR1 SGHNT, CDR2 YYREEE (reference sequence). Trimming took 3 bases from V and 6 from J; bases not matched to a gene: 6. CDR3 length equals 15 residues. This CDR3 is CASSSGLADPNEQFF. CDR3 DNA: TGTGCCAGCAGCTCCGGACTAGCGGACCCCAATGAGCAGTTCTTC.

This sequence joins TRBV29-1 and TRBJ2-7, with a possible D match to TRBD2 (6 bases). This CDR3 is 14 amino acids long. CDR1 and CDR2 from the germline V gene are SQVTM and ANQGSEA. V was cut by 6 bases and J by 5 bases, with 20 bases left in between. CDR3 bases: TGCAGCGTAGATTTCCCGGGACTTGAGGACGAGCAGTACTTC. It is translated as CSVDFPGLEDEQYF.

The chain couples TRBV5-1 to TRBJ2-1, with D perhaps matching TRBD2 (7 bases). V was shortened by 7 bases and J by 4 bases, with 15 bases between the two germline ends. The CDR3 is 14 amino acids. CDR1 SGHRS and CDR2 YFSETQ come from the germline V gene. CDR3 protein: CASSGAGAYNEQFF. DNA of the CDR3: TGCGCCAGCTCAGGGGCGGGAGCTTACAATGAGCAGTTCTTC.

The rearrangement joins TRBV7-2 to TRBJ2-5, with a tentative D call TRBD2 (5 bases). Deletions cut 4 bases from V and 4 bases from J, with 13 bases between. CDR1 is SGHTA and CDR2 is FQGNSA in the germline V gene. The CDR3 is 14 residues long. CDR3 coding DNA: TGTGCCAGCAGCTGGACCCGGGGAGCAGAGACCCAGTACTTC. Translated: CASSWTRGAETQYF.

The chain joins TRBV18 to TRBJ2-1; TRBD1 aligns across 9 bases. The V and J ends lost 5 bases and 5 bases, in that order; junction bases with no gene match: 4. There are 14 residues in the CDR3. CDR1 KGHSH and CDR2 LQKENI come from the germline V gene. CDR3 coding DNA: TGTGCCAGCTCAAGGACAGGGGACGACAATGAGCAGTTCTTC. It is translated as CASSRTGDDNEQFF.